This T cell receptor beta chain stems from a study of blood T cell repertoires in COVID-19. This clone came up once. The protocol was immunoSEQ multiplex PCR, while the TCRdb copy is restricted to in-frame clones and leaves out a portion. The sample has 190,000 or so clones, 70% to 90% seen once; the top ten hold 2.5% to 3.5%. This CDR3 is 15 amino acids long. J was trimmed by 8 bases and V by 3 bases; bases with no gene match: 10. CDR1 and CDR2 from the germline V gene are SEHNR and FQNEAQ (reference sequence). The chain is built from TRBV7-9 and TRBJ1-5, with 7 positions matching TRBD1. This sequence originates from a man aged 35-49 years with active or convalescent COVID-19. Sequenced sample: peripheral blood. The CDR3 here is CASSFGETGLEPQHF. The CDR3 bases are TGTGCCAGCAGCTTTGGGGAGACAGGGTTGGAGCCCCAGCATTTT.